This TCR beta chain appears in the sequencing data of a study of shared clonotypes between healthy human individuals. Study at large: Donors, aged 18 to 49, were a couple of women and a few men.

In the naive CD8 group, cells lacked CD45RO and were positively selected for CCR7, so terminally differentiated effector memory CD45RA+ cells were left out. Donation came from healthy HIV-negative adults that had no recent acute infections or vaccinations. Measured with immunoSEQ multiplex PCR; TCRdb has only the in-frame clones, and not every one. The sample has fewer than 850,000 clones, roughly 96% seen once. The germline gives CDR1 MDHEN, CDR2 SYDVKM. The V end was cut by 1 base, the J end by 7 bases, with 7 bases between. The CDR3 length is 12 residues. The chain couples TRBV28 to TRBJ1-1; D is ambiguous. Sequencing was performed on naive CD8+ T cells sorted from blood. The clonotype comes from a man aged 25 to 40 in good health. The DNA for the CDR3 is TGTGCCAGCAGTTTATTCTCCGGTGAAGCTTTCTTT. Amino acids: CASSLFSGEAFF.